These 15 T cell receptor beta chains were all obtained from the same sample, sequenced in a study of glioma-infiltrating T cells after dendritic cell vaccination. Documented time point: after dendritic cell vaccination, including at tumor progression/relapse. Only in-frame clones appear in the TCRdb table, and some are missing; sequencing was by immunoSEQ multiplex PCR. This sample yields some 90,000 clones, of which roughly four fifths are seen a single time; 2.1% belongs to the top ten. Specimen: blood, collected after dendritic cell vaccination. The receptors derive from a human donor with glioblastoma.

This clone was observed a single time. The rearrangement uses TRBV18 and TRBJ1-1; unclear D gene. This CDR3 is 13 amino acids long. V shed 2 bases and J shed 8 bases, with 12 bases lying between them. Per germline, CDR1 KGHSH and CDR2 LQKENI. The CDR3 here is CASSPSQPGEAFF. In DNA, the CDR3 is TGTGCCAGCTCACCATCCCAGCCGGGGGAAGCTTTCTTT.

This clone occurred a few times. The chain recombines TRBV19 with TRBJ1-5; 9 bases line up with TRBD1. V shed 5 bases, J shed 5 bases, and the junction held 10 bases outside the gene matches. The germline V gene has CDR1 LNHDA and CDR2 SQIVND (reference sequence). The CDR3 consists of 16 residues. The CDR3 loop is CASSPLTGGNDQPQHF. DNA of the CDR3: TGTGCCAGTAGTCCCCTGACAGGGGGAAATGATCAGCCCCAGCATTTT. The entire variable domain, with the rest obtained from reference TRBV19 and TRBJ1-5, is as follows: DGGITQSPKYLFRKEGQNVTLSCEQNLNHDAMYWYRQDPGQGLRLIYYSQIVNDFQKGDIAEGYSVSREKKESFPLTVTSAQKNPTAFYLCASSPLTGGNDQPQHFGDGTRLSIL.

The CDR3 sequence is CASSFYREVGNEKLFF. CDR3 nucleotide sequence: TGTGCCAGCAGCTTCTACAGGGAAGTAGGAAATGAAAAACTGTTTTTT. The chain employs TRBV13 and TRBJ1-4, with D possibly TRBD1 on 6 matching bases. CDR3 length: 16 residues. The germline V gene encodes CDR1 PRHDT and CDR2 FYEKMQ (reference sequence). Deletions cut 3 bases from V and 5 bases from J, with 16 bases between. The full variable domain, in which reference TRBV13 and TRBJ1-4 provide the parts outside the CDR3, is AAGVIQSPRHLIKEKRETATLKCYPIPRHDTVYWYQQGPGQDPQFLISFYEKMQSDKGSIPDRFSAQQFSDYHSELNMSSLELGDSALYFCASSFYREVGNEKLFFGSGTQLSVL.

The V gene is TRBV6-6, the J gene TRBJ1-2, with D maybe TRBD1 (5 bases). Trimming left V 0 bases short and J 1 base short, with 9 bases between. Germline V lookup: CDR1 MNHNY, CDR2 SVGAGI (reference sequence). CDR3 length: 15 amino acids. CDR3 amino acids: CASSYSSDSNYGYTF. The CDR3 nucleotides are TGTGCCAGCAGTTACTCGTCCGACAGTAACTATGGCTACACCTTC.

The chain joins TRBV7-2 to TRBJ2-7; 10 bases map to TRBD1. Germline CDR1 is SGHTA and CDR2 is FQGNSA. The CDR3 runs 14 residues. The V segment lost 6 bases and the J segment 4 bases; nucleotides outside the gene matches: 6. The CDR3 DNA reads TGTGCCAGCAGTCGGACAGGGGGAATATACGAGCAGTACTTC. Its protein is CASSRTGGIYEQYF.

For the CDR3, the DNA is TGTGCCAGCAGTGATCTGGGACAGGGAAAGGGCACTGAAGCTTTCTTT. This gives the protein CASSDLGQGKGTEAFF. The chain employs TRBV6-4 and TRBJ1-1, with 9 bases lining up with TRBD1. V was clipped by 3 bases and J by 4 bases; unmatched bases: 9. There are 16 residues in the CDR3. Germline V gives CDR1 MRHNA, CDR2 SNTAGT.

The chain uses TRBV19 and TRBJ1-5; D unclear. CDR3 length: 15 amino acids. Per germline, CDR1 LNHDA and CDR2 SQIVND (reference sequence). V was clipped by 5 bases and J by 0 bases, with 11 bases between them. The CDR3 DNA follows: TGTGCCAGTAGTCCCTCCCCCTATAGCAATCAGCCCCAGCATTTT. This encodes CASSPSPYSNQPQHF.

The chain carries TRBV7-3 and TRBJ2-5; 11 nucleotides line up with TRBD1. The CDR3 runs 16 residues. The germline gives CDR1 SGHTA, CDR2 FQGTGA. The V segment lost 2 bases and the J segment 2 bases; nucleotides outside the gene matches: 4. The CDR3 nucleotides are TGTGCCAGCAGCTTAGTCGGACAGGGGGCACAAGAGACCCAGTACTTC. Its protein is CASSLVGQGAQETQYF.

The chain recombines TRBV11-3 with TRBJ1-2, with D uncertain. The CDR3 loop spans 12 amino acids. V lost 0 bases and J 4 bases, leaving 3 bases between the germline ends. Germline-derived CDR1 and CDR2 are SGHNT and YENEEA. CDR3 sequence: CASSLDSYGYTF. CDR3 nucleotide sequence: TGTGCCAGCAGCTTAGACAGCTATGGCTACACCTTC.

The V and J genes are TRBV2 and TRBJ2-2, with D hard to call. V lost 6 bases and J 4 bases, leaving 9 bases between the germline ends. The CDR3 spans 13 residues. Per germline, CDR1 SNHLY and CDR2 FYNNEI. CDR3 in DNA: TGTGCCAGCAGCCAGACGGGCACCGGGGAGCTGTTTTTT. It encodes CASSQTGTGELFF.

This clone was observed a handful of times. The chain is built from TRBV6-1 and TRBJ1-3; tentatively, D is TRBD1 (6 bases). CDR1 and CDR2 from the germline V gene are MNHNS and SASEGT. Trimming took 5 bases from V and 0 from J, leaving 11 bases between them. The CDR3 runs 15 residues. The CDR3 nucleotides read TGTGCCAGCAGTATCAGGGGTATCTCTGGAAACACCATATATTTT. Its translation is CASSIRGISGNTIYF.

V and J are TRBV5-4 and TRBJ1-4; D is undetermined. CDR1 SGHNT and CDR2 YYREEE come from the germline V gene (reference sequence). V was trimmed by 2 bases and J by 4 bases, leaving 12 bases between them. The CDR3 covers 15 residues. The CDR3 is CASSFKGDINEKLFF. The CDR3 DNA follows: TGTGCCAGCAGCTTTAAGGGAGACATTAATGAAAAACTGTTTTTT.

This sequence joins TRBV25-1 and TRBJ2-3, with 7 bases aligning to TRBD2. The CDR3 loop spans 14 amino acids. With 3 bases clipped from V and 1 base from J, the junction kept 1 base outside the gene matches. Germline lookup yields CDR1 MGHDK and CDR2 SYGVNS. For the CDR3, the DNA is TGTGCCAGCAGTGAGGGGGGGGGCACAGATACGCAGTATTTT. It codes for CASSEGGGTDTQYF. Complete variable domain (other parts from reference TRBV25-1 and TRBJ2-3): EADIYQTPRYLVIGTGKKITLECSQTMGHDKMYWYQQDPGMELHLIHYSYGVNSTEKGDLSSESTVSRIRTEHFPLTLESARPSHTSQYLCASSEGGGTDTQYFGPGTRLTVL.

The chain recombines TRBV9 with TRBJ1-1; D remains unclear. The CDR3 sequence is 17 residues long. Germline CDR1 SGDLS, CDR2 YYNGEE. V lost 0 bases and J lost 2, with 17 bases in between. The CDR3 here is CASSVDGMRVVNTEAFF. The CDR3 DNA follows: TGTGCCAGCAGCGTAGATGGGATGAGGGTAGTTAACACTGAAGCTTTCTTT.

This clone has a handful of counts. The chain joins TRBV10-3 to TRBJ2-5; TRBD2 might be the D (5 bases). The germline V gene encodes CDR1 ENHRY and CDR2 SYGVKD. V was pared by 0 bases and J by 7 bases, with 12 bases between. The CDR3 extends over 14 amino acids. The CDR3 protein is CAISESRAEGTQYF. Here the CDR3 DNA reads TGTGCCATCAGTGAGTCGAGGGCAGAGGGGACCCAGTACTTC.